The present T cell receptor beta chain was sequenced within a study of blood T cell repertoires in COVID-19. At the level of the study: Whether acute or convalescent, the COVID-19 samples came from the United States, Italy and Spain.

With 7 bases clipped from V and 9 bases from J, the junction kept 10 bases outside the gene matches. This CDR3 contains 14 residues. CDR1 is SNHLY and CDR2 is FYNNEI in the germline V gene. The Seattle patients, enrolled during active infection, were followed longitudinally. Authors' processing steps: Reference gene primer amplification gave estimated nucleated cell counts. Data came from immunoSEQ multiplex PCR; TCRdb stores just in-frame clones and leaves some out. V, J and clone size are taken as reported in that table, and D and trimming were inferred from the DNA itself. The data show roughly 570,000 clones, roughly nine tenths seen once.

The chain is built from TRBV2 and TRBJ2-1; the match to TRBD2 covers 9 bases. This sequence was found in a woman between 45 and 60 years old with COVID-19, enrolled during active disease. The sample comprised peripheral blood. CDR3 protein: CASKGSSGVGEQFF. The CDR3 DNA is TGTGCCAGCAAGGGGTCTAGCGGGGTAGGTGAGCAGTTCTTC.